The T cell receptor (beta chain) described here comes from a study of Graves' ophthalmopathy and Graves' hyperthyroidism (dated by TCRdb to about 2018). Notes on the research overall: Peripheral blood was collected at initial diagnosis, before any treatment. The study used TCR beta repertoire signatures to distinguish Graves' ophthalmopathy from Graves' hyperthyroidism and to predict progression to ophthalmopathy. In total, 135 blood samples were TCR-sequenced: around 42 ophthalmopathy, around 75 hyperthyroidism and approximately 17 hyperthyroidism-to-ophthalmopathy patients. To explore V-J signatures that separate ophthalmopathy from hyperthyroidism, a discovery set of around 97 patients was enrolled, consisting of fewer than 45 with ophthalmopathy and around 60 with stable hyperthyroidism. An independent validation cohort was composed of roughly 18 hyperthyroidism patients and 17 patients who later progressed from hyperthyroidism to ophthalmopathy. In more than five hyperthyroidism patients, the T-cell repertoires found in thyroid tissue were compared with those found in blood. Once sampling was done, hyperthyroidism patients were given methimazole at a starting dose of 30 mg daily, while ophthalmopathy patients were given high-dose intravenous methylprednisolone.

Overall study outcomes, separate from this receptor: No statistical method was used to predetermine the sample size, and group allocation was not hidden from the investigators. Most expanded thyroid clonotypes with frequency above 0.001 were also detected in blood, suggesting blood repertoires may reflect the thyroid immune response. In validation, the model predicted ophthalmopathy progression with about 70% sensitivity and 72% to 80% specificity; approximately 12 predicted patients were CT-confirmed with GO in a median of approximately 6.5 months. In cross-validation, the 13-signature model distinguished ophthalmopathy from stable hyperthyroidism with just over 85% sensitivity and about 81% specificity, while in the test set the corresponding values were 80% and 75%.

This clonotype came up many times. Which antigen it targets is not known. No base qualities exist here, and no much larger clone lies one base off it. For repertoire sequencing, the TCR beta CDR3 regions were amplified from RNA transcripts. HTBI primers and the Qiagen OneStep RT-PCR kit were used in a first-round RT-PCR, which was followed by a second-round multiplex PCR, size selection and purification. Libraries were sequenced on an Illumina HiSeq2000 using paired-end 100 bp reads. In the authors' own workflow: Reads were processed with SOAPnuke, discarding reads with adapters, uncalled bases, mean Phred below 15, or no exact constant-primer or identifier match. High-quality paired reads were merged with COPE v1.2.5. Clonotypes were defined as unique nucleotide sequences and were aligned to IMGT TRB V, D and J references using MiTCR v1.1. Only V-J combinations with frequency above 0.0001 were analysed, covering about 99% of repertoires. A TCR clonal expansion and chaos score per V-J combination was defined as the ratio of F50 clonal expansion to chaos observed in the TCRdist matrix. Features were reduced by Welch's t-statistics and random forest to around 13 V-J combinations, which fed a naive Bayes classifier. Thyroid-blood repertoire similarity was quantified with the Morisita-Horn index. The public reads were reanalyzed by TCRdb: fastp trimming at Q25, MiXCR alignment, in-frame beta chains only. Merged by CDR3 protein, the rows form single entries marked with the most common genes and DNA. None of the V and J calls come from the authors' own analysis; TCRdb made them. Present in this sample are fewer than 350,000 distinct CDR3 sequences, 15% to 20% of which were seen just once. The ten largest clonotypes hold 12% of the sample.

The ophthalmopathy patients had moderately to severely active disease, with a Clinical Activity Score of 3 or higher, a NOSPECS grade of 4 or higher, and a disease duration of less than 3 months. Anyone with other autoimmune diseases, uncontrolled infections, pregnancy or lactation was excluded from the study. Clinical symptoms, serum thyroxine, TRAb, thyroid ultrasound and orbital computed tomography formed the basis of the diagnosis. Using Ficoll-Paque density gradient centrifugation, PBMCs were isolated from about 10 ml of fresh peripheral blood. Total RNA was extracted using Trizol reagent, and RNA quality was checked on an Agilent 2100 Bioanalyzer. The TCR sequence derives from an adult man with Graves' ophthalmopathy. The sequenced sample was peripheral blood.

The CDR3 amino acid sequence is: CASSVAPHETQYF. The DNA sequence is TGTGCCAGCAGCGTAGCCCCCCACGAGACCCAGTACTTC. Recombination linked TRBV9 to TRBJ2-5; the D gene cannot be named for sure. CDR1 and CDR2, per the germline V gene, are SGDLS and YYNGEE. V and J are truncated by 0 bases and 5 bases respectively, leaving an intervening sequence of 8 bases. CDR3 length: 13 amino acids, cysteine to phenylalanine. Only the CDR3 DNA stays, 39 bases, in frame from base 1.